These 23 T cell receptor beta chains share one sample of origin, sequenced in a study of identical twins (dated by TCRdb to about 2016). Receptor amplification or capture employed 5' RACE. TCRdb records Illumina HiSeq 2000 as the sequencer. The raw public reads went through TCRdb reprocessing: fastp at Q25, MiXCR clone calling, in-frame beta chains kept. Records with the same CDR3 protein are collapsed into one entry carrying the most frequent genes and DNA. Recorded for this sample are hundreds of thousands of distinct CDR3 sequences; 9% to 15% of them occurred a single time. The ten largest clones take up around 1.5% of the sample. The sample was also reused in another study, on yellow fever vaccine responses in identical twins.

Sequencing was performed on PBMCs. Receptor source: a woman aged 18-29 years in good health.

The chain employs TRBV5-1 and TRBJ1-2; TRBD1 agrees at 8 bases. Trimming cost V 0 bases and J 7 bases; bases outside gene matches: 8. CDR1 and CDR2 (germline): SGHRS, YFSETQ. The CDR3 is made up of 15 amino acids. The DNA of the CDR3 is TGCGCCAGCAGCTTGGTAGCAGGGGGCACGGGTGGCTACACCTTC. It encodes CASSLVAGGTGGYTF. Full variable domain (rest looked up from reference TRBV5-1 and TRBJ1-2): KAGVTQTPRYLIKTRGQQVTLSCSPISGHRSVSWYQQTPGQGLQFLFEYFSETQRNKGNFPGRFSGRQFSNSRSEMNVSTLELGDSALYLCASSLVAGGTGGYTFGSGTRLTVV.

This clonotype occurred many times. The genes are TRBV7-8 and TRBJ2-6; D may be TRBD1 (6 bases). Trimming took off 5 bases at V and 1 base at J, with 18 bases between the two ends. This CDR3 region has 18 residues. Germline V gene sequence: CDR1 SGHVS, CDR2 FQNEAQ. The CDR3, as DNA: TGTGCCAGCAGCCGAATTACAGGGTTTAATTCTGGGGCCAACGTCCTGACTTTC. Translating it yields CASSRITGFNSGANVLTF. The full variable domain, rest sourced from reference TRBV7-8 and TRBJ2-6, is GAGVSQSPRYKVAKRGQDVALRCDPISGHVSLFWYQQALGQGPEFLTYFQNEAQLDKSGLPSDRFFAERPEGSVSTLKIQRTQQEDSAVYLCASSRITGFNSGANVLTFGAGSRLTVL.

This clonotype has only a few counts. The CDR3 nucleotides read TGTGCCAGCAGCTTAAGGGAGGGATCCAAAAACATTCAGTACTTC. It yields the protein CASSLREGSKNIQYF. The rearrangement joins TRBV7-8 to TRBJ2-4, with 7 bases that match TRBD2. This CDR3 contains 15 residues. CDR1 and CDR2 from the germline V gene are SGHVS and FQNEAQ. V shed 2 bases, J shed 2 bases, and the junction held 3 bases outside the gene matches.

This clonotype has more than one count but fewer than ten. V and J are TRBV20-1 and TRBJ1-2, with TRBD1 as a possible D gene (5 bases). Between the trimmed V and J ends, which lost 3 bases and 6 bases, there was a span of 8 bases. Germline CDR1 is DFQATT and CDR2 is SNEGSKA (reference sequence). The CDR3 contains 11 residues. In DNA form, the CDR3 reads TGCAGTGCTAGCGCCAGGGATGGCTACACCTTC. Protein sequence: CSASARDGYTF.

This clonotype was found a few times. An end of the junction does not agree with germline; a read error may underlie this. V usage is TRBV27 and J usage is TRBJ1-5; 7 nucleotides match TRBD1. Germline V gene sequence: CDR1 MNHEY, CDR2 SMNVEV (reference sequence). This CDR3 is built from 13 residues. The CDR3 nucleotides are TGTGCCAGCAGTCCAGGGGGGTATCAGTCCCAGCATTTT. This gives the protein CASSPGGYQSQHF.

This clonotype was detected only a few times. The chain couples TRBV20-1 to TRBJ1-1, with no clear D. CDR3 length: 15 amino acids. Trimming pared 3 bases from V and 3 bases from J, leaving 17 bases between. CDR1 DFQATT and CDR2 SNEGSKA come from the germline V gene (reference sequence). CDR3 nucleotide sequence: TGCAGTGCTAGCCGACTAGGTTCTACGGACACTGAAGCTTTCTTT. The encoded protein is CSASRLGSTDTEAFF.

This clonotype has more than one count but fewer than ten. The CDR3 is CSVDGLAGPNSYEQYF. DNA for the CDR3: TGCAGCGTTGATGGTCTAGCGGGACCAAACTCCTACGAGCAGTACTTC. The chain recombines TRBV29-1 with TRBJ2-7; TRBD2 agrees at 9 bases. The CDR3 is 16 residues long. Trimming at V came to 3 bases and at J to 0 bases, leaving 9 bases not matched to a gene. CDR1 and CDR2 from the germline V gene are SQVTM and ANQGSEA.

This clonotype appeared a few times. This sequence joins TRBV5-5 and TRBJ2-7; 8 bases map to TRBD1. This CDR3 comprises 15 residues. In germline, CDR1 is SGHKS, CDR2 YYEKEE (reference sequence). V gave up 4 bases and J gave up 2 bases; unmatched junction bases: 8. CDR3 nucleotides: TGTGCCAGCAGCCCCACAGGGGGGCGGACCTACGAGCAGTACTTC. As protein: CASSPTGGRTYEQYF.

The chain has TRBV29-1 and TRBJ2-7, with 8 bases lining up with TRBD1. Trimming at V came to 4 bases and at J to 4 bases, leaving 3 bases not matched to a gene. Germline V gene lookup returns CDR1 SQVTM and CDR2 ANQGSEA. This CDR3 spans 12 amino acids. The CDR3 loop reads CSVVQGAYEQYF. CDR3 DNA sequence: TGCAGCGTTGTTCAGGGGGCTTACGAGCAGTACTTC.

This clonotype was seen only a few times. The rearrangement joins TRBV6-5 to TRBJ1-1; TRBD1 matches at 7 bases. J was trimmed by 1 base and V by 4 bases; bases with no gene match: 6. This CDR3 spans 15 amino acids. The germline CDR1 and CDR2 sequences are MNHEY and SVGAGI. CDR3 nucleotides: TGTGCCAGCAGTTCCCCCGGACAGGCGAACACTGAAGCTTTCTTT. Translating gives CASSSPGQANTEAFF.

This clonotype appeared a single time. The chain links TRBV12-3 or TRBV12-4 to TRBJ2-5; D is ambiguous. Between the trimmed V and J ends, which lost 1 base and 2 bases, there was a span of 8 bases. This CDR3 is 14 amino acids long. CDR3 region: CASSLVAKQETQYF. The CDR3 coding sequence is TGTGCCAGCAGTTTAGTTGCGAAACAAGAGACCCAGTACTTC.

This clonotype has only a few counts. The V gene is TRBV27, the J gene TRBJ2-7; TRBD2 matches at 8 bases. The CDR3 has 16 residues. Per germline, CDR1 MNHEY and CDR2 SMNVEV (reference sequence). V was pared by 2 bases and J by 4 bases, with 10 bases of the junction left unmatched. CDR3 nucleotide sequence: TGTGCCAGCAGTTTAAAGGGCGCGGGACTAGGTTACGAGCAGTACGTC. Its protein is CASSLKGAGLGYEQYV.

The table lists this clonotype with a few counts. The DNA for the CDR3 is TGTGCCAGCAGTTTACGACTAGCGGGGGGGCACATTCAGTACTTC. It is translated as CASSLRLAGGHIQYF. J is TRBJ2-4 and V is TRBV12-3 or TRBV12-4; TRBD2 aligns across 14 bases. This CDR3 has 15 amino acids. V shed 2 bases and J 8 bases; nucleotides not matched to a gene: 2.

This clonotype turned up a few times. V and J are TRBV29-1 and TRBJ1-1, with a tentative D call TRBD1 (5 bases). The germline gives CDR1 SQVTM, CDR2 ANQGSEA. The CDR3 covers 11 residues. Deletions cut 8 bases from V and 8 bases from J, with 15 bases between. The CDR3 DNA reads TGCAGCCCTGTCCGACAGCGCGAAGCTTTCTTT. Translated: CSPVRQREAFF.

This clonotype appeared a single time. The V call is TRBV4-2, the J call TRBJ2-6; a possible D gene is TRBD2 (5 bases). The CDR3 is 17 residues long. The ends were cut back, 4 bases at V and 0 bases at J, with 13 bases in the middle. From germline, CDR1 is LGHNA and CDR2 YNFKEQ. DNA for the CDR3: TGTGCCAGCAGCCTGGGATTTAGCGCCTCTGGGGCCAACGTCCTGACTTTC. It translates to CASSLGFSASGANVLTF.

This clonotype was seen only a few times. The chain links TRBV5-1 to TRBJ1-2, with D possibly matching TRBD1 (5 bases). CDR3 length: 15 residues. Per the germline V gene, CDR1 is SGHRS and CDR2 is YFSETQ. V was shortened by 4 bases and J by 5 bases, with 18 bases between the two germline ends. CDR3 sequence reads: CASSQTLQGEYGYTF. As DNA, the CDR3 is TGCGCCAGCAGCCAAACACTACAAGGGGAATATGGCTACACCTTC.

There are a few counts of this clonotype. This chain uses TRBV12-3 or TRBV12-4 with TRBJ2-1; D is perhaps TRBD1 or TRBD2 (5 bases each). V was cut by 3 bases and J by 12 bases, with 18 bases left in between. The CDR3 contains 14 residues. CDR3 sequence reads: CASSFGTAVGGQFF. As DNA, the CDR3 is TGTGCCAGCAGTTTCGGGACCGCCGTTGGTGGGCAGTTCTTC.

Many counts were recorded for this clonotype. The genes are TRBV6-2 or TRBV6-3 and TRBJ2-3; TRBD2 aligns across 7 bases. The CDR3 is made up of 14 amino acids. The V segment lost 5 bases and the J segment 4 bases; nucleotides outside the gene matches: 6. In germline, CDR1 is MNHEY, CDR2 SVGEGT. This CDR3 reads CASSPAGAADTQYF. The CDR3 coding sequence is TGTGCCAGCAGTCCGGCGGGAGCAGCAGATACGCAGTATTTT.

The chain has TRBV29-1 and TRBJ2-1; 9 bases fit TRBD2. Losses at the gene ends were 7 bases for V and 8 bases for J; bases not matched to a gene: 15. CDR1 is SQVTM, CDR2 ANQGSEA, per germline. This CDR3 region has 15 residues. The CDR3 DNA is TGCAGCGCCAAAGGGCGGGAGGGTTTGTTGGATGAGCAGTTCTTC. It encodes CSAKGREGLLDEQFF.

This clonotype has just a few counts. This chain connects TRBV9 to TRBJ2-1, with 9 bases fitting TRBD1. The V segment lost 0 bases and the J segment 7 bases; nucleotides outside the gene matches: 8. Germline V gene sequence: CDR1 SGDLS, CDR2 YYNGEE. The length of the CDR3 is 16 residues. The CDR3: CASSVGGTGIRNEQFF. In DNA form, the CDR3 reads TGTGCCAGCAGCGTAGGAGGGACAGGGATACGGAATGAGCAGTTCTTC.

This clonotype showed up many times. The chain combines TRBV29-1 with TRBJ2-1; D perhaps matches TRBD2 (6 bases). The CDR3 contains 14 residues. Germline CDR1 and CDR2: SQVTM and ANQGSEA. V lost 3 bases, J lost 9 bases, and 18 bases lay in between. CDR3 bases: TGCAGCGTTGATTCTGGGACTGGGACCCCTGAGCAGTTCTTC. Amino acid sequence: CSVDSGTGTPEQFF.

This clonotype was counted between two and nine times. This chain uses TRBV7-9 with TRBJ1-5, with 7 nucleotides matching TRBD1. The CDR3 contains 15 residues. The junction had 11 bases not matched to a gene; V was cut back by 4 bases and J by 8 bases. In germline, CDR1 is SEHNR, CDR2 FQNEAQ (reference sequence). The CDR3 sequence: CASSSGQASGEPQHF. The CDR3 nucleotides read TGTGCCAGCAGCTCCGGACAGGCCTCCGGGGAGCCCCAGCATTTT.

The table lists this clonotype with a count of one. The genes are TRBV7-9 and TRBJ2-1; D tentatively fits TRBD1 or TRBD2 (6 bases each). Germline loops: CDR1 SEHNR, CDR2 FQNEAQ (reference sequence). The V end lost 0 bases, the J end lost 4 bases, and 10 bases lay between the germline ends. CDR3 length: 15 amino acids. For the CDR3, the DNA is TGTGCCAGCAGCTTAGCGAGGGGGGTTTACAATGAGCAGTTCTTC. It yields the protein CASSLARGVYNEQFF.